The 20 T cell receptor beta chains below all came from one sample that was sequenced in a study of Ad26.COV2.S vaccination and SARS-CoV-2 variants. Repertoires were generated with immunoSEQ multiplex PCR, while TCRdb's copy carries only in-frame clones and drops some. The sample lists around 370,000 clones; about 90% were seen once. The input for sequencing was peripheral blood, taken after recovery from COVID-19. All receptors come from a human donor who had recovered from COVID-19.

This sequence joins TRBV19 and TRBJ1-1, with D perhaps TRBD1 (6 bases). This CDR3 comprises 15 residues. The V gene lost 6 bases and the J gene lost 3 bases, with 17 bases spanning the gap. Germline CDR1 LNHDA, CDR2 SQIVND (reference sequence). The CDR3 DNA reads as TGTGCCAGTAGATGGGTCAGGGGAGCAGACACTGAAGCTTTCTTT. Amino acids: CASRWVRGADTEAFF.

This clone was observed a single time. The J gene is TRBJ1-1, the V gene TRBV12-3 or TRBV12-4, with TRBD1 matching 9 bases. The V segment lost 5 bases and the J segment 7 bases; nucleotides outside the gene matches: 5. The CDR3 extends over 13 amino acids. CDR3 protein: CASSPDRGNEAFF. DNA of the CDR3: TGTGCCAGCAGTCCGGACAGGGGTAATGAAGCTTTCTTT.

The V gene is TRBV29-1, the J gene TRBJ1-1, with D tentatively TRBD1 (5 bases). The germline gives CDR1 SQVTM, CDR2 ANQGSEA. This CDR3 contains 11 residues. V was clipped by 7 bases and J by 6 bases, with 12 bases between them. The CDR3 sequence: CSGTRASEAFF. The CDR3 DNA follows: TGCAGCGGCACCAGGGCATCTGAAGCTTTCTTT.

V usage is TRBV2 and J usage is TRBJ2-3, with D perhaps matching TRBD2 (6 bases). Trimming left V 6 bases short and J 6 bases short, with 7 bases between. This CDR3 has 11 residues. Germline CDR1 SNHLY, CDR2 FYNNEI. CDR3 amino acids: CASSLADTQYF. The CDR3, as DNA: TGTGCCAGCAGCCTAGCGGATACGCAGTATTTT.

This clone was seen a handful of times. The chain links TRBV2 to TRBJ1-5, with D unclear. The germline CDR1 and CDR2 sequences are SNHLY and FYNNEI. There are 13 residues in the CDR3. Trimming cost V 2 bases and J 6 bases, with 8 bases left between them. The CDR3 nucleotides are TGTGCCAGCAGTGAAAATTTGGGTCAGCCCCAGCATTTT. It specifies CASSENLGQPQHF.

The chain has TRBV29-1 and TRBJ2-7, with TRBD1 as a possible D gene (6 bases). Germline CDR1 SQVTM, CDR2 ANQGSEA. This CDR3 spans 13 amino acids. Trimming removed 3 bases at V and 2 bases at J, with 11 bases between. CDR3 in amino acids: CSVETGTTYEQYF. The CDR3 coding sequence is TGCAGCGTTGAGACCGGGACAACCTACGAGCAGTACTTC.

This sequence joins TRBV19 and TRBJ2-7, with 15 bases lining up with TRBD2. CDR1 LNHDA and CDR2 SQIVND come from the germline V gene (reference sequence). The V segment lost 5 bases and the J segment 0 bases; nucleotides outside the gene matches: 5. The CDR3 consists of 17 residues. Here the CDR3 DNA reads TGTGCCAGTAGTCTTGGGACTAGCGGGGGGAGCTCCTACGAGCAGTACTTC. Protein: CASSLGTSGGSSYEQYF.

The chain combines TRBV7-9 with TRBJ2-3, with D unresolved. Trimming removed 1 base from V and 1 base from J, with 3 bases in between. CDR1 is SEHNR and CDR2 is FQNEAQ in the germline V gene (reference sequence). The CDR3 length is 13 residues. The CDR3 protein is CASSLERTDTQYF. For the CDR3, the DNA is TGTGCCAGCAGCTTAGAACGCACAGATACGCAGTATTTT. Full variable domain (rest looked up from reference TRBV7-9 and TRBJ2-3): DTGVSQNPRHKITKRGQNVTFRCDPISEHNRLYWYRQTLGQGPEFLTYFQNEAQLEKSRLLSDRFSAERPKGSFSTLEIQRTEQGDSAMYLCASSLERTDTQYFGPGTRLTVL.

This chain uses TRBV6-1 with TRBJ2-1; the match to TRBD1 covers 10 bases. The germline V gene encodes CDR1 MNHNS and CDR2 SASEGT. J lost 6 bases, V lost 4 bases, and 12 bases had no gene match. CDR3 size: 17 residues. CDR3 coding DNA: TGTGCCAGCAGTGTGACCTGGACAGGGGGGATTATCAATGAGCAGTTCTTC. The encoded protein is CASSVTWTGGIINEQFF.

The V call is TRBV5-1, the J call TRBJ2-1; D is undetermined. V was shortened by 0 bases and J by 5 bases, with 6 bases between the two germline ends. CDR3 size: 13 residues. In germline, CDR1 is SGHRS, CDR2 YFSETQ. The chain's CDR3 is CASSLVLDNEQFF. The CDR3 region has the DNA TGCGCCAGCAGCTTGGTACTCGACAATGAGCAGTTCTTC.

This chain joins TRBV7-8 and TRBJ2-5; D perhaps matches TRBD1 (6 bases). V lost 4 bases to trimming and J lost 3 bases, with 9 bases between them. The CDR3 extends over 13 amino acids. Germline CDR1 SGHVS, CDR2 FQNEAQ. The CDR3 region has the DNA TGTGCCAGCAGCTCCCGGACAGAAGAGACCCAGTACTTC. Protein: CASSSRTEETQYF.

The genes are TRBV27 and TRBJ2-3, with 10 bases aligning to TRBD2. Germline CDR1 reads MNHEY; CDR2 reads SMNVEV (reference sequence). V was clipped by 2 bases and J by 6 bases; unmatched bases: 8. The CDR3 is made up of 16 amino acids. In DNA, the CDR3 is TGTGCCAGCAGTTTAAGAAGAAGCGGGGGGGCCGATACGCAGTATTTT. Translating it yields CASSLRRSGGADTQYF.

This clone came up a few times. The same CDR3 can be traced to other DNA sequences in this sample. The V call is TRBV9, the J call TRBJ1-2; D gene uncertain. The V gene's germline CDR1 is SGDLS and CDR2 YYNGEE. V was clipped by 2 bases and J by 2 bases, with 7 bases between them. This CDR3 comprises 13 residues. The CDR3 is CASSVTQNYGYTF. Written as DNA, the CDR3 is TGTGCCAGCAGCGTTACCCAGAACTATGGCTACACCTTC.

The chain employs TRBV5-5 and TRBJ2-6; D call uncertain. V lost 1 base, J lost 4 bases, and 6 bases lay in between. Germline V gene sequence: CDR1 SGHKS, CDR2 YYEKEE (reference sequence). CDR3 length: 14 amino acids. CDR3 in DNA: TGTGCCAGCAGCTTGATTTCCGGGGCCAACGTCCTGACTTTC. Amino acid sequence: CASSLISGANVLTF.

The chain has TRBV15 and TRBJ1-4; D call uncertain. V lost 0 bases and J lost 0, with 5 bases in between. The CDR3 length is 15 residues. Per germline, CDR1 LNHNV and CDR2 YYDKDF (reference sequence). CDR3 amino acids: CATSRDWATNEKLFF. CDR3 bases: TGTGCCACCAGCAGAGATTGGGCAACTAATGAAAAACTGTTTTTT.

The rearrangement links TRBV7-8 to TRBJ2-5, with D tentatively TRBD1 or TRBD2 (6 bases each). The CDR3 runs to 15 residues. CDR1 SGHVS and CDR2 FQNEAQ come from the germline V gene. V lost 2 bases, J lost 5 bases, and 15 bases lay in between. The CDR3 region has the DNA TGTGCCAGCAGCTTAAGTACGGGGGCGGGGGAGACCCAGTACTTC. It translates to CASSLSTGAGETQYF.

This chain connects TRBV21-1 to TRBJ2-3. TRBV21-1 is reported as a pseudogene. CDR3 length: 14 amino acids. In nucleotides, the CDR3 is TGTGCCAGCAGCAAAAAGGCAGGCACAGATACGCAGTATTTT. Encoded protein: CASSKKAGTDTQYF.

The CDR3 loop reads CASTHRASNQPQHF. CDR3 coding DNA: TGTGCCAGCACCCACAGGGCCAGCAATCAGCCCCAGCATTTT. The V gene is TRBV21-1, the J gene TRBJ1-5; the DNA was not compared with TRBD1, the D call given in the table. TRBV21-1 counts as a pseudogene. The CDR3 has 14 amino acids.

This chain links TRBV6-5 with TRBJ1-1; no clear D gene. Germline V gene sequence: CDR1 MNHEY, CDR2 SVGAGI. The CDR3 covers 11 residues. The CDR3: CGGSSNTEAFF. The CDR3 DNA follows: TGTGGAGGCAGCTCGAACACTGAAGCTTTCTTT.

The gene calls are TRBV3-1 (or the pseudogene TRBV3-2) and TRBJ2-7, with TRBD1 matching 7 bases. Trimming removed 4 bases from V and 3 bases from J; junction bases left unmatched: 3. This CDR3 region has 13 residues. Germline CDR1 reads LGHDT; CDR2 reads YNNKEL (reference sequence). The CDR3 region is CASSPPGGYEQYF. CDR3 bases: TGTGCCAGCAGCCCCCCAGGGGGCTACGAGCAGTACTTC.